These 27 T cell receptor beta chains originate from one sample sequenced in a study of control samples from healthy donors and cancer patients. Sequencing was performed with immunoSEQ multiplex PCR; in TCRdb, only in-frame clones are kept and a portion is missing. The table lists some 170,000 clones, about 94% of them singletons. Specimen: PBMCs. These receptors were collected from a man in his fifties or sixties with colorectal cancer.

V is TRBV7-7 and J is TRBJ2-3, with 7 bases aligning to TRBD1. There are 15 residues in the CDR3. Per the germline V gene, CDR1 is SSHAT and CDR2 is FNYEAQ (reference sequence). Unmatched junction bases numbered 6, after V lost 6 bases and J lost 0 bases. CDR3 DNA: TGTGCCAGCAGGGTACAGGGGCTTAGCACAGATACGCAGTATTTT. This translates into CASRVQGLSTDTQYF.

This clone is a singleton in its sample. The chain is built from TRBV9 and TRBJ1-4; 8 bases are a match to TRBD1. There are 15 residues in the CDR3. Per germline, CDR1 SGDLS and CDR2 YYNGEE. V lost 0 bases to trimming and J lost 7 bases; unmatched junction nucleotides: 5. CDR3 protein: CASSVAQGAGEKLFF. The CDR3 DNA follows: TGTGCCAGCAGCGTAGCGCAGGGGGCGGGTGAAAAACTGTTTTTT.

The rearrangement links TRBV7-9 to TRBJ1-2; 8 positions match TRBD1. The germline gives CDR1 SEHNR, CDR2 FQNEAQ (reference sequence). This CDR3 is 15 amino acids long. V dropped 3 bases and J dropped 6; count of bases not matched to a gene: 9. In nucleotides, the CDR3 is TGTGCCAGCAGCTTCATAGGACAGGGTCCGGATGGCTACACCTTC. As protein: CASSFIGQGPDGYTF.

The chain is built from TRBV30 and TRBJ1-2; D unresolved. The CDR3 contains 13 residues. Germline CDR1 reads GTSNPN; CDR2 reads SVGIG (reference sequence). The V end lost 6 bases, the J end lost 2 bases, and 13 bases lay between the germline ends. In nucleotides, the CDR3 is TGTGCCTGCTACCCGGCAGAAAACTATGGCTACACCTTC. Translating it yields CACYPAENYGYTF. The full variable domain, rest sourced from reference TRBV30 and TRBJ1-2, is SQTIHQWPATLVQPVGSPLSLECTVEGTSNPNLYWYRQAAGRGLQLLFYSVGIGQISSEVPQNLSASRPQDRQFILSSKKLLLSDSGFYLCACYPAENYGYTFGSGTRLTVV.

The chain links TRBV18 to TRBJ2-6; no definite D call. Germline V gene lookup returns CDR1 KGHSH and CDR2 LQKENI. Trimming removed 0 bases from V and 4 bases from J, with 4 bases in between. The CDR3 runs 14 residues. The CDR3 sequence: CASSPPSGANVLTF. DNA for the CDR3: TGTGCCAGCTCACCACCGTCGGGGGCCAACGTCCTGACTTTC.

This clone showed up just once. V gene TRBV7-2 combines with J gene TRBJ1-4; D gene ambiguous. V gave up 1 base and J gave up 11 bases, with 20 bases separating them. This CDR3 is built from 16 residues. Looked up from germline, CDR1 is SGHTA and CDR2 is FQGNSA. CDR3 residues: CASSLVGEVAAGKLFF. CDR3 coding DNA: TGTGCCAGCAGCTTAGTTGGGGAGGTCGCCGCCGGCAAACTGTTTTTT.

CDR3 loop: CAWSVIGTGGKGYTF. The DNA for the CDR3 is TGTGCCTGGAGTGTTATAGGGACAGGGGGCAAAGGCTACACCTTC. This chain uses TRBV30 with TRBJ1-2, with TRBD1 identical over 12 bases. This CDR3 region has 15 residues. The germline V gene has CDR1 GTSNPN and CDR2 SVGIG (reference sequence). With 0 bases clipped from V and 8 bases from J, the junction kept 7 bases outside the gene matches.

V and J are TRBV6-6 and TRBJ1-4; D not resolved. V shed 2 bases and J shed 7 bases, with 11 bases lying between them. CDR3 length equals 14 residues. CDR1 and CDR2 from the germline V gene are MNHNY and SVGAGI (reference sequence). DNA of the CDR3: TGTGCCAGCAGTTACGAGGCGCTGGGTGAAAAACTGTTTTTT. Encoded protein: CASSYEALGEKLFF.

This chain joins TRBV5-4 and TRBJ1-4; 7 bases agree with TRBD1. The CDR3 runs 18 residues. Germline V CDR1 and CDR2: SGHNT, YYREEE (reference sequence). V gave up 4 bases and J gave up 5 bases; unmatched junction bases: 17. CDR3 in amino acids: CASSPVGVSGTDNEKLFF. CDR3 DNA sequence: TGTGCCAGCAGCCCAGTCGGTGTTTCCGGGACAGACAATGAAAAACTGTTTTTT.

This clone was detected only once. The J gene is TRBJ2-1, the V gene TRBV27; tentative D call: TRBD1 (5 bases). The V and J ends lost 2 bases and 7 bases respectively, with 24 bases between them. Germline V gene data show CDR1 as MNHEY and CDR2 as SMNVEV (reference sequence). The CDR3 spans 18 residues. CDR3 DNA sequence: TGTGCCAGCAGTTTAGGAGTTCTGGCAGGGCCAAAGGCTAATGAGCAGTTCTTC. This codes for CASSLGVLAGPKANEQFF.

V and J are TRBV5-1 and TRBJ1-2; TRBD1 agrees at 8 bases. Per germline, CDR1 SGHRS and CDR2 YFSETQ. Germline trimming cut 0 bases from V and 7 bases from J; bases unmatched to any gene: 5. The CDR3 length is 14 residues. The CDR3 loop reads CASSLEDRDRGYTF. The CDR3 nucleotides are TGCGCCAGCAGCTTGGAGGACAGGGACCGTGGCTACACCTTC.

V usage is TRBV27 and J usage is TRBJ1-6; weak D call: TRBD1 (5 bases). Germline-derived CDR1 and CDR2 are MNHEY and SMNVEV (reference sequence). CDR3 length: 15 residues. V was cut by 2 bases and J by 3 bases, with 8 bases left in between. The chain's CDR3 is CASSLMGVYNSPLHF. The CDR3 nucleotides read TGTGCCAGCAGTTTAATGGGGGTCTATAATTCACCCCTCCACTTT.

CDR3: CASSSGVITDTQYF. For the CDR3, the DNA is TGTGCCAGCAGCTCCGGGGTCATCACAGATACGCAGTATTTT. V usage is TRBV5-4 and J usage is TRBJ2-3; D perhaps matches TRBD2 (5 bases). CDR1 SGHNT and CDR2 YYREEE come from the germline V gene (reference sequence). V was shortened by 3 bases and J by 2 bases, with 10 bases between the two germline ends. The CDR3 has 14 residues.

This chain uses TRBV18 with TRBJ2-2; possible D gene TRBD2, 7 bases. Looked up from germline, CDR1 is KGHSH and CDR2 is LQKENI. V was trimmed by 6 bases and J by 7 bases, leaving 21 bases between them. The CDR3 runs 16 residues. As DNA, the CDR3 is TGTGCCAGCTCCATTACGACGGGGGGCCAAGTCGGGGAGCTGTTTTTT. Amino acid sequence: CASSITTGGQVGELFF.

The V and J genes are TRBV3-1 (or the pseudogene TRBV3-2) and TRBJ1-2, with unresolved D. The CDR3 is 13 amino acids. Germline CDR1 reads LGHDT; CDR2 reads YNNKEL (reference sequence). The V end was cut by 0 bases, the J end by 4 bases, with 6 bases between. The CDR3 DNA reads as TGTGCCAGCAGCCAAGATCTGATCTATGGCTACACCTTC. Translating gives CASSQDLIYGYTF.

The chain uses TRBV5-1 and TRBJ2-7, with 12 bases aligning to TRBD1. Germline-derived CDR1 and CDR2 are SGHRS and YFSETQ. There are 16 residues in the CDR3. V dropped 4 bases and J dropped 4; count of bases not matched to a gene: 9. DNA of the CDR3: TGCGCCAGCAGCCCCGGGACAGGGGGCTCAAAGTACGAGCAGTACTTC. Translation gives CASSPGTGGSKYEQYF. The variable domain in full, completed from reference TRBV5-1 and TRBJ2-7, reads KAGVTQTPRYLIKTRGQQVTLSCSPISGHRSVSWYQQTPGQGLQFLFEYFSETQRNKGNFPGRFSGRQFSNSRSEMNVSTLELGDSALYLCASSPGTGGSKYEQYFGPGTRLTVT.

The V gene is TRBV2, the J gene TRBJ2-5, with 9 positions matching TRBD2. CDR1 SNHLY and CDR2 FYNNEI come from the germline V gene. Losses at the gene ends were 0 bases for V and 0 bases for J; bases not matched to a gene: 2. This CDR3 comprises 16 residues. The CDR3 reads CASSEALAGNQETQYF. CDR3 in DNA: TGTGCCAGCAGTGAAGCGCTAGCGGGGAACCAAGAGACCCAGTACTTC.

V is TRBV6-6 and J is TRBJ2-7; D is unresolved. V shed 5 bases and J shed 0 bases, with 14 bases lying between them. Germline V lookup: CDR1 MNHNY, CDR2 SVGAGI (reference sequence). This CDR3 contains 15 residues. CDR3 nucleotide sequence: TGTGCCAGCAGTCGAATCGGGTCGAACTCCTACGAGCAGTACTTC. Translation: CASSRIGSNSYEQYF.

This clone appeared once. The V and J genes are TRBV28 and TRBJ2-1; TRBD2 matches at 8 bases. V gave up 5 bases and J gave up 6 bases; unmatched junction bases: 6. From germline, CDR1 is MDHEN and CDR2 SYDVKM. CDR3 length: 14 residues. CDR3 in amino acids: CASSPGGLSNEQFF. In DNA, the CDR3 is TGTGCCAGCAGTCCGGGGGGGCTTAGCAATGAGCAGTTCTTC. Variable domain in full (rest from reference TRBV28 and TRBJ2-1): DVKVTQSSRYLVKRTGEKVFLECVQDMDHENMFWYRQDPGLGLRLIYFSYDVKMKEKGDIPEGYSVSREKKERFSLILESASTNQTSMYLCASSPGGLSNEQFFGPGTRLTVL.

The chain combines TRBV4-1 with TRBJ2-5; D unresolved. This CDR3 comprises 15 residues. The germline V gene has CDR1 MGHRA and CDR2 YSYEKL. V dropped 0 bases and J dropped 3 bases, with 11 bases sitting between them. The CDR3 spells CASSQDDNGKETQYF. DNA for the CDR3: TGCGCCAGCAGCCAAGATGATAACGGAAAAGAGACCCAGTACTTC.

This rearrangement joins TRBV3-1 (or the pseudogene TRBV3-2) to TRBJ1-1; no clear D gene. There are 15 residues in the CDR3. Germline V gives CDR1 LGHDT, CDR2 YNNKEL (reference sequence). V lost 1 base and J lost 1, with 10 bases in between. The CDR3 is CASSQGARGNTEAFF. Here the CDR3 DNA reads TGTGCCAGCAGCCAAGGCGCGCGGGGGAACACTGAAGCTTTCTTT.

J is TRBJ2-5 and V is TRBV10-3, with D tentatively TRBD1 (7 bases). This CDR3 region has 14 residues. Trimming pared 4 bases from V and 4 bases from J, leaving 13 bases between. From germline, CDR1 is ENHRY and CDR2 SYGVKD. The CDR3 DNA follows: TGTGCCATCAGTGGTCAGGGGGGTACAGAGACCCAGTACTTC. Translation gives CAISGQGGTETQYF.

This clone occurred once. V usage is TRBV5-4 and J usage is TRBJ1-2; 8 nucleotides match TRBD1. J lost 1 base, V lost 2 bases, and 4 bases had no gene match. The CDR3 spans 15 residues. From germline, CDR1 is SGHNT and CDR2 YYREEE (reference sequence). The CDR3 DNA sequence: TGTGCCAGCAGCTTACTAGGACAGGGTAACTATGGCTACACCTTC. It is translated as CASSLLGQGNYGYTF.

V usage is TRBV19 and J usage is TRBJ1-1; 8 bases are a match to TRBD1. CDR1 and CDR2 from the germline V gene are LNHDA and SQIVND (reference sequence). V dropped 5 bases and J dropped 1; count of bases not matched to a gene: 15. There are 18 residues in the CDR3. The CDR3 region is CASSGTWAGGSPNTEAFF. The CDR3 nucleotides are TGTGCCAGTAGTGGAACTTGGGCAGGGGGCAGTCCGAACACTGAAGCTTTCTTT.

The chain has TRBV9 and TRBJ2-4; 8 bases map to TRBD2. The V segment lost 0 bases and the J segment 5 bases; nucleotides outside the gene matches: 7. Germline values: CDR1 SGDLS, CDR2 YYNGEE. This CDR3 has 16 amino acids. CDR3: CASSVGIAGLQNIQYF. In nucleotides, the CDR3 is TGTGCCAGCAGCGTAGGGATAGCGGGGTTACAAAACATTCAGTACTTC.

The V call is TRBV28, the J call TRBJ1-5, with a tentative D call TRBD1 (5 bases). This CDR3 is 13 amino acids long. Trimming removed 8 bases from V and 7 bases from J, with 15 bases in between. Germline V gene data show CDR1 as MDHEN and CDR2 as SYDVKM. This CDR3 is CASRPQGSQPQHF. The CDR3 DNA sequence: TGTGCCAGCCGTCCGCAGGGCTCGCAGCCCCAGCATTTT.

The V call is TRBV6-4, the J call TRBJ2-2, with D unclear. Germline loops: CDR1 MRHNA, CDR2 SNTAGT. Trimming cost V 0 bases and J 3 bases, with 5 bases left between them. The CDR3 has 14 residues. CDR3 sequence: CASSDSIDTGELFF. CDR3 DNA sequence: TGTGCCAGCAGTGACTCAATAGACACCGGGGAGCTGTTTTTT.